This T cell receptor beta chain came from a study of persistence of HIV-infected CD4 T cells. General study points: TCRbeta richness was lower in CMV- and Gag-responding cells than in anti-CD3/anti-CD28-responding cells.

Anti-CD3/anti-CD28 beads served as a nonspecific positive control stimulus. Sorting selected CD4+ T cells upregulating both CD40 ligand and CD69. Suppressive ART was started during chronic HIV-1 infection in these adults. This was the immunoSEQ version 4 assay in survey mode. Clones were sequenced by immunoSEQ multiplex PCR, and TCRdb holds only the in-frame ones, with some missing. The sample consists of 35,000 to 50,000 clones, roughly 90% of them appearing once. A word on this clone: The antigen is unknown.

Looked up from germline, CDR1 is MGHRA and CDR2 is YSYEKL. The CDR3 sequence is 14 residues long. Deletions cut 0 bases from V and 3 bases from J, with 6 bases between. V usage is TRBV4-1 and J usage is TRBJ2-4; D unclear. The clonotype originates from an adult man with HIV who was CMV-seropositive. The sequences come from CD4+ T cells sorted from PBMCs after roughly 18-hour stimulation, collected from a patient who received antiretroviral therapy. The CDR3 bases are TGCGCCAGCAGCCAAGAGGGCCGCAAAAACATTCAGTACTTC. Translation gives CASSQEGRKNIQYF.